The TCR beta chain described here comes from a study of blood T cell repertoires in COVID-19. About the research overall: T cells, B-cell-depleted T cells, or PBMCs supplied cDNA or gDNA.

The repertoire was sequenced with immunoSEQ multiplex PCR; TCRdb's copy has only in-frame clones and lacks some. The sample yields 140,000 or so clones, approximately 85% seen once. The CDR3 extends over 15 amino acids. Germline assignment: CDR1 LNHDA and CDR2 SQIVND (reference sequence). V lost 3 bases and J 1 base, leaving 13 bases between the germline ends. The J gene is TRBJ2-7, the V gene TRBV19; no firm D call. The specimen sequenced was peripheral blood. This sequence was found in a man between 65 and 85 years old with acute or convalescent COVID-19. DNA of the CDR3: TGTGCCAGTAGTATCGAGGAGCTCCCATCCTACGAGCAGTACTTC. Protein product: CASSIEELPSYEQYF.